The rows below give T cell receptor beta chains drawn from one sample of a study of blood T cell repertoires in COVID-19. Profiled with immunoSEQ multiplex PCR; TCRdb holds only in-frame clones, not every one. The sample consists of under 80,000 clones, about 77% of them appearing once. The sample comprised peripheral blood. Source of these receptors: a man at least 80 years old with active or convalescent COVID-19. CDR3s include the opening cysteine and the closing phenylalanine or tryptophan. A D gene is named only where the DNA matches it firmly. Not all rows give a size; the values are once, few, many and, for expanded clones, a class.

TRBJ2-6 TRBV5-1 - 15 - TGCGCCAGCAGGCAGACAGGTTCTGGGGCCAACGTCCTGACTTTC CASRQTGSGANVLTF
TRBJ2-7 TRBV4-2 TRBD2 14 - TGTGCCAGCAGCCAGGGCGGGAGTGGATACGAGCAGTACTTC CASSQGGSGYEQYF
TRBJ1-1 TRBV5-1 - 15 - TGCGCCAGCAGCTTGGACCCCGGAGGACAGAAAATAGCTTTCTTT CASSLDPGGQKIAFF
TRBJ1-2 TRBV19 - 15 few TGTGCCAGTAGTAGGGGAGACACCGCTAACTATGGCTACACCTTC CASSRGDTANYGYTF
TRBJ1-4 TRBV6-5 TRBD1 13 - TGTGCCAGCAGCTCGACAGGGTATGAAAAACTGTTTTTT CASSSTGYEKLFF
TRBJ2-3 TRBV30 - 16 - TGTGCCTGGAGTCCGTCCTTTGCGGGGCACACAGATACGCAGTATTTT CAWSPSFAGHTDTQYF
TRBJ1-2 TRBV10-2 TRBD1 13 many TGCGCCAGCAGTGGGACAGGGCAGGGCGGCTACACCTTC CASSGTGQGGYTF
TRBJ2-5 TRBV29-1 - 12 - TGCAGCGTTGATGTACAACAAGAGACCCAGTACTTC CSVDVQQETQYF
TRBJ2-5 TRBV19 TRBD2 14 - TGTGCCAGTAGTATGTTAGCGGGGGCAGAGACCCAGTACTTC CASSMLAGAETQYF
TRBJ2-1 TRBV5-1 TRBD1 16 - TGCGCCAGCAGCCCCCCCGAGACAGGGCCCTACAATGAGCAGTTCTTC CASSPPETGPYNEQFF
TRBJ2-3 TRBV5-1 TRBD2 14 - TGCGCCAGCAGCTTGTTAGCGGGCGAAGATACGCAGTATTTT CASSLLAGEDTQYF
TRBJ2-5 TRBV18 - 14 - TGTGCCAGCTCACCGAATAGCAACCAAGAGACCCAGTACTTC CASSPNSNQETQYF
TRBJ2-1 TRBV5-1 TRBD2 16 - TGCGCCAGCAGCCAACGACTAGCGGAAAATTACAATGAGCAGTTCTTC CASSQRLAENYNEQFF
TRBJ2-7 TRBV5-1 - 14 few TGCGCCAGCCGAGGGCCAGGGGACTCCTACGAGCAGTACTTC CASRGPGDSYEQYF
TRBJ2-3 TRBV5-1 TRBD1 15 - TGCGCCAGCAGCTTGGCCGGGACAGCCACAGATACGCAGTATTTT CASSLAGTATDTQYF
TRBJ2-3 TRBV5-1 - 15 - TGCGCCAGCAGCTTGGACGGGGTGTTCACAGATACGCAGTATTTT CASSLDGVFTDTQYF
TRBJ1-6 TRBV28 - 17 few TGTGCCAGCAGTTTAGAGGTCGGGGGGGCCGTAAATTCACCCCTCCACTTT CASSLEVGGAVNSPLHF
TRBJ1-3 TRBV5-1 TRBD1 16 - TGCGCCAGCAGCCTGGGACAGGCCCTCTCTGGAAACACCATATATTTT CASSLGQALSGNTIYF
TRBJ2-7 TRBV10-3 TRBD1 17 - TGTGCCATCAGCGCCGGGACAGGACTTAAATCAGTCCACGAGCAGTACTTC CAISAGTGLKSVHEQYF
TRBJ2-1 TRBV19 TRBD2 17 - TGTGCCAGTAGCCCCTGGGTGGCGGGAGGGCTCTACAATGAGCAGTTCTTC CASSPWVAGGLYNEQFF
TRBJ2-7 TRBV10-3 TRBD2 15 once TGTGCCAGCGGGACTAGCGGGGGGTTAACCTACGAGCAGTACTTC CASGTSGGLTYEQYF
TRBJ2-3 TRBV5-1 - 13 - TGCGCCAGCAGCTTGGGATCAGTGGATACGCAGTATTTT CASSLGSVDTQYF
TRBJ1-3 TRBV5-5 - 14 - TGTGCCAGCAGCCAACAGGGAGCTGGAAACACCATATATTTT CASSQQGAGNTIYF
TRBJ2-1 TRBV4-3 TRBD2 15 - TGCGCCAGCAGCCAAGAATCAGCGGGAGGGCATGAGCAGTTCTTC CASSQESAGGHEQFF
TRBJ1-1 TRBV6-1 TRBD1 16 - TGTGCCAGCAGTGAAGTCTGGGACAGGCAGAACACTGAAGCTTTCTTT CASSEVWDRQNTEAFF
TRBJ2-7 TRBV2 - 12 - TGTGCCAGCAAAACAGGCGGGAACGAGCAGTACTTC CASKTGGNEQYF
TRBJ2-2 TRBV10-3 TRBD2 15 - TGTGCCATCAGTGAACAACTAGCGTACACCGGGGAGCTGTTTTTT CAISEQLAYTGELFF
TRBJ2-1 TRBV21-1 - 11 - TGTGCCAGCAGCCTTTCTGACAGCCAGTTCTTC CASSLSDSQFF
TRBJ2-7 TRBV2 - 14 many TGTGCCAGCGGAACGGGACTCGTCCCCTACGAGCAGTACTTC CASGTGLVPYEQYF
TRBJ2-3 TRBV3-1/TRBV3-2 - 13 - TGTGCCAGCAGCCAAGGTCAAAGGGGTAGGCAGTATTTT CASSQGQRGRQYF
TRBJ2-4 TRBV24-1 TRBD1 17 - TGTGCCACCAGTGATCCGGACAGGGGGTTCGGCAAAAACATTCAGTACTTC CATSDPDRGFGKNIQYF
TRBJ2-3 TRBV19 TRBD1 15 - TGTGCCAGTAGTGACAGGGGGTACTCCACAGATACGCAGTATTTT CASSDRGYSTDTQYF
TRBJ2-4 TRBV12-3/TRBV12-4 - 11 - TGTGCCAGCGCCCGTTCGGGCATTCAGTACTTC CASARSGIQYF
TRBJ2-7 TRBV19 - 18 - TGTGCCAGTAGTATTCGCCCCCTTACGGGACCGGGACACTACGAGCAGTACTTC CASSIRPLTGPGHYEQYF
TRBJ1-5 TRBV6-2/TRBV6-3 - 15 - TGTGCCAGCAGTTTCCTAGGTTATAGCAATCAGCCCCAGCATTTT CASSFLGYSNQPQHF
TRBJ2-5 TRBV7-9 - 13 - TGTGCCAGCAGCTGGGGACTTCGGGAGACCCAGTACTTC CASSWGLRETQYF
TRBJ1-6 TRBV7-3 TRBD1 16 - TGTGCCAGCAGCTTGGGGACAGGCCCCTATAATTCACCCCTCCACTTT CASSLGTGPYNSPLHF
TRBJ2-5 TRBV21-1 - 17 - TGTGCCAGCAGCAAAGTTGAGAAGCTAGCTTTTTTGGAGACCCAGTACTTC CASSKVEKLAFLETQYF
TRBJ1-5 TRBV2 - 15 once TGTGCCAGCAGTGCTTCGGGTGACAGCAATCAGCCCCAGCATTTT CASSASGDSNQPQHF
TRBJ2-1 TRBV3-1/TRBV3-2 TRBD1 15 - TGTGCCAGCAGCTGGGCAGGGGGTTCCTACAATGAGCAGTTCTTC CASSWAGGSYNEQFF
TRBJ2-3 TRBV11-2 - 14 - TGTGCCAGCAGCTCACACAGGTTCACAGATACGCAGTATTTT CASSSHRFTDTQYF
TRBJ1-2 TRBV9 TRBD1 15 few TGTGCCAGCAGCGTAGAGACAGGGGGCGGCTATGGCTACACCTTC CASSVETGGGYGYTF
TRBJ2-1 TRBV18 TRBD1 18 - TGTGCCAGCTCACCGCGGGCGGGGGACAGGGTCAACTACAATGAGCAGTTCTTC CASSPRAGDRVNYNEQFF
TRBJ2-7 TRBV6-1 TRBD2 15 - TGTGCCAGCAGCGAAGGACTAGCGGGAGTCTACGAGCAGTACTTC CASSEGLAGVYEQYF